This TCR beta chain derives from a study of cytomegalovirus exposure and HLA in healthy donors. Study observations and caveats: The authors enumerated roughly 160 TCR beta chains as linked to cytomegalovirus. The classifier, whose performance was assessed in both the original and validation cohorts, reportedly diagnosed cytomegalovirus status with high specificity and sensitivity.

Healthy people donating bone marrow made up the donors. A note on this clone: What it binds is not known.

This PCR relied on a set of 60 Vbeta primers and 13 Jbeta primers. The table came from immunoSEQ multiplex PCR; TCRdb's copy has only in-frame clones and leaves some out. The table lists roughly 250,000 clones, roughly 80% of them singletons. Germline lookup yields CDR1 SGHAT and CDR2 FQDESV (reference sequence). There are 13 residues in the CDR3. The V end lost 3 bases, the J end lost 0 bases, and 5 bases lay between the germline ends. This receptor was taken from a girl aged 2 to 9 in good health and CMV-seronegative. The chain carries TRBV11-1 and TRBJ1-1, with no clear D. Sequencing was performed on PBMCs. The CDR3 DNA reads TGTGCCAGCAGCTTCGACTTGAACACTGAAGCTTTCTTT. Encoded protein: CASSFDLNTEAFF.